The rows below give T cell receptor beta chains drawn from one sample of a study of cytomegalovirus exposure and HLA in healthy donors. The method was immunoSEQ multiplex PCR; TCRdb's version includes in-frame clones alone and lacks a portion of them. The sample shows around 110,000 clones, roughly 69% of them seen only once. The source material was PBMCs. The source of these receptors is a woman in her thirties in good health and CMV-seronegative. CDR3s include the opening cysteine and the closing phenylalanine or tryptophan. D genes are given only for firm matches. Clone size is shown for a subset of rows, as once, few, many or a class of expanded clone.

D	V	size	J	CDR3	DNA
TRBD1	TRBV28	NA	TRBJ1-3	CASRVPRGQGNTIYF	TGTGCCAGCAGAGTCCCGAGGGGGCAAGGAAACACCATATATTTT
NA	TRBV5-1	few	TRBJ2-2	CASRHNRAEGLAGELFF	TGCGCCAGCAGGCATAACAGGGCCGAGGGCCTCGCCGGGGAGCTGTTTTTT
NA	TRBV18	once	TRBJ1-1	CASSPTDRPLPAFF	TGTGCCAGCTCACCAACGGACAGACCATTACCAGCTTTCTTT
TRBD1	TRBV4-1	NA	TRBJ2-2	CASSQESGQGSGELFF	TGCGCCAGCAGCCAAGAATCCGGACAGGGGTCCGGGGAGCTGTTTTTT
NA	TRBV5-1	NA	TRBJ2-2	CASSLLAPSEYTGELFF	TGCGCCAGCAGCTTGCTCGCCCCTAGCGAGTACACCGGGGAGCTGTTTTTT
TRBD1	TRBV7-8	NA	TRBJ2-7	CASSVVTGGKGEQYF	TGTGCCAGCAGCGTGGTAACAGGGGGCAAGGGCGAGCAGTACTTC
TRBD1	TRBV4-3	NA	TRBJ1-2	CASSQGSRPGGNGYTF	TGCGCCAGCAGCCAAGGGTCCCGGCCAGGGGGCAATGGCTACACCTTC
TRBD1	TRBV10-3	once	TRBJ1-3	CAISEAGQGTGNTIYF	TGTGCCATCAGTGAGGCGGGACAGGGGACTGGAAACACCATATATTTT
TRBD2	TRBV27	NA	TRBJ2-5	CASSPGTSGKETQYF	TGTGCCAGCAGTCCAGGGACTAGCGGCAAAGAGACCCAGTACTTC
NA	TRBV10-3	NA	TRBJ2-1	CAITDRNAGNEQFF	TGTGCCATCACTGATCGGAACGCGGGGAATGAGCAGTTCTTC
TRBD1	TRBV5-1	NA	TRBJ2-7	CASSEGQGEQYF	TGCGCCAGCAGCGAAGGACAGGGCGAGCAGTACTTC
TRBD2	TRBV9	NA	TRBJ2-7	CASSVAGAGGPYEQYF	TGTGCCAGCAGCGTAGCTGGTGCGGGAGGCCCGTACGAGCAGTACTTC
TRBD2	TRBV5-1	few	TRBJ2-1	CASSLDPPGLAGAEQFF	TGCGCCAGCAGCTTGGATCCACCAGGACTAGCGGGAGCTGAGCAGTTCTTC
TRBD1	TRBV15	few	TRBJ1-1	CATSRQGQNTEAFF	TGTGCCACCAGTAGACAGGGGCAGAACACTGAAGCTTTCTTT
TRBD1	TRBV4-2	NA	TRBJ1-1	CASSSPGTGKATEAFF	TGTGCCAGCAGCTCCCCGGGGACAGGGAAAGCCACTGAAGCTTTCTTT
TRBD1	TRBV18	NA	TRBJ2-6	CASSQPGQPISGANVLTF	TGTGCCAGCTCACAACCGGGACAGCCAATCTCTGGGGCCAACGTCCTGACTTTC
TRBD1	TRBV7-3	NA	TRBJ2-5	CASSWGQGAETQYF	TGTGCCAGCAGCTGGGGACAGGGGGCCGAGACCCAGTACTTC
TRBD1	TRBV2	few	TRBJ2-5	CATKGQGVKTQYF	TGTGCCACCAAGGGACAGGGGGTAAAGACCCAGTACTTC
NA	TRBV4-3	NA	TRBJ2-7	CASSQERDWVRQVRYEQYF	TGCGCCAGCAGCCAAGAACGAGATTGGGTACGACAGGTACGATACGAGCAGTACTTC
TRBD2	TRBV2	once	TRBJ2-1	CASSDGTSGNYNEQFF	TGTGCCAGCAGTGATGGGACTAGCGGGAATTACAATGAGCAGTTCTTC
TRBD2	TRBV5-4	NA	TRBJ2-7	CASSLDPLASGRDYEQYF	TGTGCCAGCAGCTTGGACCCCCTCGCCAGCGGGAGGGATTACGAGCAGTACTTC
NA	TRBV5-1	NA	TRBJ2-1	CASSFSRDRAGNEQFF	TGCGCCAGCAGCTTCAGTCGGGACCGGGCGGGAAATGAGCAGTTCTTC
TRBD1	TRBV7-3	NA	TRBJ1-1	CASSPGTGYTEAFF	TGTGCCAGCAGCCCTGGGACAGGGTACACTGAAGCTTTCTTT
NA	TRBV7-2	NA	TRBJ2-1	CATRGGPVYNEQFF	TGTGCCACCAGGGGAGGGCCGGTTTACAATGAGCAGTTCTTC
NA	TRBV7-9	NA	TRBJ2-1	CASSQGHGSSYNEQFF	TGTGCCAGCAGCCAGGGCCACGGGAGTAGCTACAATGAGCAGTTCTTC
TRBD1	TRBV18	NA	TRBJ1-1	CASSPPSTRGATEAFF	TGTGCCAGCTCACCACCATCAACCAGGGGGGCCACTGAAGCTTTCTTT
TRBD2	TRBV7-2	NA	TRBJ2-7	CASSLLAGAGEQYF	TGTGCCAGCAGCTTACTAGCGGGAGCTGGCGAGCAGTACTTC
TRBD1	TRBV28	few	TRBJ2-7	CASSPPGQRPYEQYF	TGTGCCAGCAGTCCCCCGGGACAGCGGCCCTACGAGCAGTACTTC
NA	TRBV28	NA	TRBJ1-5	CASSFLLGHLNQPQHF	TGTGCCAGCAGTTTTCTTCTTGGACACCTAAATCAGCCCCAGCATTTT
NA	TRBV5-1	once	TRBJ2-7	CASSTYRPLDEQYF	TGCGCCAGCAGCACCTACAGACCACTAGACGAGCAGTACTTC
NA	TRBV7-9	once	TRBJ2-5	CASSFRPSDQETQYF	TGTGCCAGCAGCTTCCGGCCGAGCGACCAAGAGACCCAGTACTTC